Below, 8 T cell receptor beta chains from the same sample are listed, as sequenced in a study of T-cell reconstitution after alpha-beta-depleted transplantation in children. Preparation of the TCRbeta library involved a method that used unique molecular identifiers. TCRdb recomputed calls from the PCR reads with MiXCR, one row per CDR3 protein. The sample consists of hundreds of thousands of distinct CDR3 sequences, approximately 15% of them appearing once. Specimen: PBMCs, mostly from graft donor cells, collected 360 days after TCRalphabeta/CD19-depleted stem cell transplant. Every receptor here comes from a male patient between 2 and 15 years old who had a stem cell transplant for acute lymphoblastic leukemia, so the T cells may come from the graft donor.

This clonotype was seen many times. The chain employs TRBV29-1 and TRBJ2-7, with D maybe TRBD2 (5 bases). Per the germline V gene, CDR1 is SQVTM and CDR2 is ANQGSEA. The CDR3 consists of 13 residues. V was trimmed by 3 bases and J by 4 bases, leaving 13 bases between them. CDR3 bases: TGCAGCGTTGAGACGGGATCGAGGTACGAGCAGTACTTC. Residues: CSVETGSRYEQYF.

This chain connects TRBV2 to TRBJ1-5; 7 bases are a match to TRBD1. The CDR3 is 16 amino acids. The junction had 9 bases not matched to a gene; V was cut back by 4 bases and J by 3 bases. Germline V gene data show CDR1 as SNHLY and CDR2 as FYNNEI. The CDR3 DNA is TGTGCCAGCAGTGTACAGGGGAATTTTAACAATCAGCCCCAGCATTTT. Encoded protein: CASSVQGNFNNQPQHF.

This clonotype occurred many times. The rearrangement joins TRBV4-2 to TRBJ1-5; TRBD1 might be the D (6 bases). Germline V lookup: CDR1 LGHNA, CDR2 YNFKEQ. The CDR3 length is 16 residues. V was cut by 1 base and J by 5 bases, with 15 bases left in between. Here the CDR3 DNA reads TGTGCCAGCAGCCAAGTCCAACAGGGTGGCCATCAGCCCCAGCATTTT. Protein sequence: CASSQVQQGGHQPQHF.

This clonotype was recorded many times. The gene calls are TRBV4-2 and TRBJ2-3; the D gene is possibly TRBD2 (6 bases). The V gene lost 0 bases and the J gene lost 2 bases, with 18 bases spanning the gap. The CDR3 runs to 18 residues. Germline V gives CDR1 LGHNA, CDR2 YNFKEQ. CDR3: CASSQDLRDSRITDTQYF. CDR3 bases: TGTGCCAGCAGCCAAGATCTCCGGGACTCCAGAATCACAGATACGCAGTATTTT.

In this sample, this clonotype turned up a few times. V and J are TRBV7-9 and TRBJ2-1; the match to TRBD2 covers 9 bases. Germline-derived CDR1 and CDR2 are SEHNR and FQNEAQ (reference sequence). The CDR3 totals 14 residues. The ends lost 3 bases at V and 7 bases at J; junction bases unmatched: 4. DNA for the CDR3: TGTGCCAGCAGCTTTCTAGCGGGACAGAATGAGCAGTTCTTC. Translation gives CASSFLAGQNEQFF.

The rearrangement joins TRBV27 to TRBJ2-3, with 7 nucleotides matching TRBD1. The CDR3 loop spans 15 amino acids. Germline V gene data show CDR1 as MNHEY and CDR2 as SMNVEV (reference sequence). Trimming cost V 4 bases and J 2 bases; bases outside gene matches: 6. CDR3 DNA: TGTGCCAGCAGTTCGACAGGGTGGTACACAGATACGCAGTATTTT. Protein product: CASSSTGWYTDTQYF.

This clonotype was detected only a few times. The genes are TRBV7-2 and TRBJ2-7, with D perhaps being TRBD1 or TRBD2 (5 bases each). The CDR3 is 15 residues long. The V and J ends lost 3 bases and 6 bases respectively, with 18 bases between them. Germline V CDR1 and CDR2: SGHTA, FQGNSA. The CDR3 DNA reads as TGTGCCAGCAGCTTCCAGGGAGTTACCACCCTCGAGCAGTACTTC. Protein product: CASSFQGVTTLEQYF.

This clonotype appeared a few times. The V call is TRBV6-2 or TRBV6-3, the J call TRBJ2-1; D is unresolved. The V and J ends lost 2 bases and 2 bases respectively, with 13 bases between them. Germline V gives CDR1 MNHEY, CDR2 SVGEGT. The CDR3 is 16 amino acids. CDR3 sequence (DNA): TGTGCCAGCAGTTACGCCCTGCAGGTAACCTACAATGAGCAGTTCTTC. Translated, it gives CASSYALQVTYNEQFF.